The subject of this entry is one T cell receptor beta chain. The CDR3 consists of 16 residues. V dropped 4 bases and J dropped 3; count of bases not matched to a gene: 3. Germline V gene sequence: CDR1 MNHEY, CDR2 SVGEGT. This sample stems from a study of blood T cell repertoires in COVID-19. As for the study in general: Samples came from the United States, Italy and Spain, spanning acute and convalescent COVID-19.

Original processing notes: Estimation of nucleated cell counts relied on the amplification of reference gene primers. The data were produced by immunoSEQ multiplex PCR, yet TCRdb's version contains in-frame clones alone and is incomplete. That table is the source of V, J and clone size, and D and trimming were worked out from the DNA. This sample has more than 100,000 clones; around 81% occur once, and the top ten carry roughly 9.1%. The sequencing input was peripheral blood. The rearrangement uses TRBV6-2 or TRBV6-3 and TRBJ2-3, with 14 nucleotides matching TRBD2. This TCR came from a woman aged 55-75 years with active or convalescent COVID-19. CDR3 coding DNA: TGTGCCAGCAGTTTAGGACTAGCGGGAGGTACAGATACGCAGTATTTT. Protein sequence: CASSLGLAGGTDTQYF.